This T cell receptor (beta chain) appears in the sequencing data of a study of beta chain features in type 1 diabetes. Every bit of the isolated RNA underwent reverse transcription, so sequencing read expressed TCRB transcripts. Generated by immunoSEQ multiplex PCR, the TCRdb table keeps only in-frame clones and is missing some. This table has 330,000 or so clones, around 12% appearing once. Sorting of CD4+ naive, central memory, regulatory and stem cell-like memory cells was performed via CD45RO/CCR7/CD25/CD127/CD95/CD27. The CDR3 is 12 amino acids. V was pared by 4 bases and J by 5 bases, with 6 bases between. Per the germline V gene, CDR1 is LGHNA and CDR2 is YNFKEQ. General observations from the study: Shortening that was moderate but significant affected the TCRB CDR3s of Type 1 diabetes patients in all four CD4+ subsets. Patients with type 1 diabetes showed fewer VDJ junction insertions and more deletions.

This clone was observed a handful of times. Its cognate antigen is unknown. The clonotype was recovered from a woman under 30 with type 1 diabetes. The rearrangement uses TRBV4-2 and TRBJ2-1, with D possibly TRBD2 on 5 matching bases. Sequencing input: naive CD4+ T cells from blood. The chain's CDR3 is CASSRRNNEQFF. In DNA, the CDR3 is TGTGCCAGCAGCCGGAGGAACAATGAGCAGTTCTTC.